This is a list of T cell receptor beta chains from one sample in a study of blood T cells in healthy people across ages. TCRdb re-analysed the 5' RACE reads in MiXCR, keeping a single row per CDR3 protein. The sample includes over a million distinct CDR3 sequences, 40% to 50% of them seen just once. Material: blood. The receptors stem from a woman aged 55-70 years in good health. CDR3s include the opening cysteine and the closing phenylalanine or tryptophan. Fields, in order: clone size, V gene, D gene, J gene, CDR3 DNA, CDR3 protein. A D gene is named only where the DNA matches it firmly. Size is omitted from some rows. Given values are once, few, many or a class for expanded clones.

clone_size: .; v_call: TRBV5-1; d_call: TRBD2; j_call: TRBJ2-1; cdr3_nt: TGCGCCAGCAGCTTGAGTCGCGTGGGACTAGCGGGTAATGAGCAGTTCTTC; cdr3_aa: CASSLSRVGLAGNEQFF
clone_size: few; v_call: TRBV5-5; d_call: TRBD2; j_call: TRBJ2-5; cdr3_nt: TGTGCCAGCAGCTCGCCTTTGGGCGGGAGTCGAGAGACCCAGTACTTC; cdr3_aa: CASSSPLGGSRETQYF
clone_size: .; v_call: TRBV9; d_call: .; j_call: TRBJ2-3; cdr3_nt: TGTGCCAGCAGCGTAGCCGGCGGACGTTGGGATACGCAGTATTTT; cdr3_aa: CASSVAGGRWDTQYF
clone_size: few; v_call: TRBV3-1; d_call: .; j_call: TRBJ2-7; cdr3_nt: TGTGCCAGCAGCCAAGATCTAGCTGGCTCCTACGAGCAGTACTTC; cdr3_aa: CASSQDLAGSYEQYF
clone_size: .; v_call: TRBV11-2; d_call: .; j_call: TRBJ2-7; cdr3_nt: TGTGCCAGCAGCTGCCCGACTAGGTACGAGCAGTACTTC; cdr3_aa: CASSCPTRYEQYF
clone_size: .; v_call: TRBV10-2; d_call: .; j_call: TRBJ1-1; cdr3_nt: TGCGCCAGCGCAGCGGGTAATATGAACACTGAAGCTTTCTTT; cdr3_aa: CASAAGNMNTEAFF
clone_size: .; v_call: TRBV6-5; d_call: .; j_call: TRBJ2-5; cdr3_nt: TGTGCCAGCAGTTACTCGTGGGCGGGATGGAAGTGGGAGACCCAGTACTTC; cdr3_aa: CASSYSWAGWKWETQYF
clone_size: .; v_call: TRBV4-2; d_call: .; j_call: TRBJ2-5; cdr3_nt: TGTGCCAGCAGCCCTGACCCCGGGATTCTGGAGACCCAGTACTTC; cdr3_aa: CASSPDPGILETQYF
clone_size: .; v_call: TRBV9; d_call: TRBD1; j_call: TRBJ2-7; cdr3_nt: TGTGCCTGCAGCGTAGTCACCGGACAGGGGATCGGGGAGCAGTACTTC; cdr3_aa: CACSVVTGQGIGEQYF
clone_size: .; v_call: TRBV2; d_call: .; j_call: TRBJ2-2; cdr3_nt: TGTGCCAGCAAAGGTCCAGCGAGCGGGAACACCGGGGAGCTGTTTTTT; cdr3_aa: CASKGPASGNTGELFF
clone_size: .; v_call: TRBV10-1; d_call: .; j_call: TRBJ2-7; cdr3_nt: TGCGCCAGTGGGGACGGCCAGTACGGGCAGTACTTC; cdr3_aa: CASGDGQYGQYF
clone_size: once; v_call: TRBV5-4; d_call: .; j_call: TRBJ1-6; cdr3_nt: TGTGCCAGCAGCGGGGGCCTGGAGCCGCCGGGTTCACCCCTCCACTTT; cdr3_aa: CASSGGLEPPGSPLHF
clone_size: .; v_call: TRBV10-3; d_call: .; j_call: TRBJ2-7; cdr3_nt: TGTGCCACCCAAAAAGATCAGGAGCAGTACTTC; cdr3_aa: CATQKDQEQYF
clone_size: .; v_call: TRBV7-9; d_call: .; j_call: TRBJ2-5; cdr3_nt: TGTGCCAGCAGTTCAGTGGTGGAGACCCAGTACTTC; cdr3_aa: CASSSVVETQYF
clone_size: many; v_call: TRBV10-3; d_call: .; j_call: TRBJ2-7; cdr3_nt: TGTGCCATCAGCGAAGGGGCGTACGAGCAGTACTTC; cdr3_aa: CAISEGAYEQYF
clone_size: .; v_call: TRBV6-5; d_call: .; j_call: TRBJ2-2; cdr3_nt: TGTGCCAGCAGTTATGCACAGGGCGCCGGGGAGCTGTTTTTT; cdr3_aa: CASSYAQGAGELFF
clone_size: .; v_call: TRBV5-1; d_call: .; j_call: TRBJ2-5; cdr3_nt: TGCGCCAGCAGCTTGCGGCAGAACAATGAGCAATACTTC; cdr3_aa: CASSLRQNNEQYF
clone_size: .; v_call: TRBV13; d_call: .; j_call: TRBJ2-7; cdr3_nt: TGTGCCAGCAGTTTTAGCGGATCCAACAATGAGCAGTACTTC; cdr3_aa: CASSFSGSNNEQYF
clone_size: .; v_call: TRBV6-6; d_call: TRBD2; j_call: TRBJ2-2; cdr3_nt: TGTGCCAGCAGTGGACTAGCTGGCACCGGGGAGCTGTTTTTT; cdr3_aa: CASSGLAGTGELFF